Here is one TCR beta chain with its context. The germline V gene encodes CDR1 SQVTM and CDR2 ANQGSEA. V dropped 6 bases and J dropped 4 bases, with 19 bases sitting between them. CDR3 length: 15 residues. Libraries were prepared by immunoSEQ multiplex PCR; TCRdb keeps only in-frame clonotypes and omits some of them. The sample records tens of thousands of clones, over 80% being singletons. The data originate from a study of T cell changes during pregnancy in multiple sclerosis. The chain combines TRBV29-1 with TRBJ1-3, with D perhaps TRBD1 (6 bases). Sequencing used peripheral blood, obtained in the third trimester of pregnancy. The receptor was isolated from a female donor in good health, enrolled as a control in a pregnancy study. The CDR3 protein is CSVQSMVGQGNTIYF. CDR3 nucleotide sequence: TGCAGCGTCCAATCGATGGTAGGACAGGGAAACACCATATATTTT.